Shown below are 12 T cell receptor beta chains from a single sample sequenced in a study of T cell clonality in common variable immunodeficiency. Overall study findings and caveats: In common variable immunodeficiency, TCR beta chains reportedly carried fewer deletions and N-nucleotide insertions.

The method was immunoSEQ multiplex PCR; TCRdb's version includes in-frame clones alone and lacks a portion of them. The table lists about 23,000 clones, with no singletons. Their antigen targets remain unknown. What was sequenced was peripheral blood mononuclear cells. The origin of the receptors is a human donor with common variable immunodeficiency.

A remark on this clone: Read sequence stops 3 residues before the CDR3 end, and the germline J gene provides the missing end. The gene calls are TRBV20-1 and TRBJ2-1; 8 positions match TRBD2. Unmatched junction bases numbered 6, after V lost 0 bases and J lost 2 bases. CDR1 DFQATT and CDR2 SNEGSKA come from the germline V gene (reference sequence). The CDR3 has 16 amino acids. The sequenced part of the CDR3 DNA is TGCAGTGCTAGAGATCCCATAGCGGGACCCTACAATGAG. It encodes CSARDPIAGPYNE. The full CDR3 is CSARDPIAGPYNEQFF.

This clone has a handful of counts. Read data end 3 residues before the CDR3 end; the end is taken from the germline J gene. The chain recombines TRBV30 with TRBJ1-3; D gene ambiguous. Germline CDR1 is GTSNPN and CDR2 is SVGIG (reference sequence). This CDR3 has 11 amino acids. The V end lost 7 bases, the J end lost 0 bases, and 4 bases lay between the germline ends. The CDR3 DNA, read in part, is TGTGCCTACAACTCTGGAAACACC. It codes for CAYNSGNT. The entire CDR3 sequence reads CAYNSGNTIYF.

Comment on this clone: The DNA ends 3 residues before the CDR3 does, and the rest of the CDR3 is filled in from the germline J gene. The J gene is TRBJ2-1, the V gene TRBV6-1; D is undetermined. V dropped 3 bases and J dropped 0 bases, with 9 bases sitting between them. From germline, CDR1 is MNHNS and CDR2 SASEGT. The CDR3 length is 15 residues. Partial CDR3 DNA: TGTGCCAGCAGTGACGTCTTTAGCTCCTACAATGAG. Amino acids: CASSDVFSSYNE. The CDR3 in full is CASSDVFSSYNEQFF.

As regards this clone: The missing CDR3 end, 3 residues past where the read stops, is filled in from the germline J gene. The chain links TRBV7-3 to TRBJ2-1; weak D call: TRBD1 (5 bases). This CDR3 is built from 13 residues. Germline V lookup: CDR1 SGHTA, CDR2 FQGTGA. Trimming removed 4 bases from V and 9 bases from J, with 13 bases in between. The sequenced CDR3 bases are TGTGCCAGCAGCTCTGACTGGGGCAGTGAG. Translation: CASSSDWGSE. In full, the CDR3 is CASSSDWGSEQFF.

This clone was recorded a few times. The read terminates 3 residues before the CDR3 end, so the remaining end is supplied by the germline J gene. The chain employs TRBV6-2 or TRBV6-3 and TRBJ1-4; the D gene is possibly TRBD1 (5 bases). The CDR3 length is 15 residues. V gave up 4 bases and J gave up 0 bases, with 9 bases separating them. Germline assignment: CDR1 MNHEY and CDR2 SVGEGT. The CDR3 DNA, read in part, is TGTGCCAGCAGTTCCGACAGTGCAACTAATGAAAAA. As protein: CASSSDSATNEK. The CDR3 reads in full as CASSSDSATNEKLFF.

To note about this clone: With the read ending 3 residues before the CDR3 end, the germline J gene is used to fill in that end. The chain uses TRBV19 and TRBJ1-1; 8 bases line up with TRBD1. Germline V gene sequence: CDR1 LNHDA, CDR2 SQIVND (reference sequence). V dropped 4 bases and J dropped 6; count of bases not matched to a gene: 10. There are 15 residues in the CDR3. The CDR3 loop is CASSRRDRGNPEAFF. The CDR3 DNA, read in part, is TGTGCCAGTAGTAGGAGAGACAGGGGTAATCCTGAA.

As to this clone: The read ends 3 residues early relative to the CDR3; the germline J gene fills the gap. The chain joins TRBV19 to TRBJ1-2; D is unresolved. CDR3 length equals 13 residues. The germline gives CDR1 LNHDA, CDR2 SQIVND (reference sequence). The part of the CDR3 DNA that was read is TGTGCCAGTAGTACTAGCGCTAGGAACGGC. Translation gives CASSTSARNG. The complete CDR3 sequence is CASSTSARNGYTF.

About this clone: The read falls 3 residues short of the CDR3 end, and the missing part is taken from the germline J gene. The chain recombines TRBV7-3 with TRBJ1-1; 11 nucleotides agree with TRBD1. V was clipped by 5 bases and J by 5 bases; unmatched bases: 7. The germline gives CDR1 SGHTA, CDR2 FQGTGA. This CDR3 region has 15 residues. This CDR3 reads CASSVGQGAQTEAFF. The DNA read from the CDR3 is TGTGCCAGCAGCGTAGGACAGGGGGCGCAAACTGAA.

This clone was detected many times. Coverage ceases 3 residues before the CDR3 finishes, and the germline J gene fills in the end. The chain joins TRBV5-4 to TRBJ2-1; TRBD2 matches 11 bases. Germline V CDR1 and CDR2: SGHNT, YYREEE (reference sequence). The CDR3 totals 16 residues. Trimming took 1 base from V and 4 from J; bases not matched to a gene: 4. The covered CDR3 bases are TGTGCCAGCAGCTTGTTGTTAGCGGGAGGGTACAATGAG. It specifies CASSLLLAGGYNE. The CDR3 reads in full as CASSLLLAGGYNEQFF.

To note about this clone: The read is 3 residues too short to cover the CDR3 end, so that end is filled in from the germline J gene. The chain employs TRBV19 and TRBJ1-5; tentative D call: TRBD1 (5 bases). The CDR3 sequence is 17 residues long. Per the germline V gene, CDR1 is LNHDA and CDR2 is SQIVND (reference sequence). V lost 6 bases and J 4 bases, leaving 22 bases between the germline ends. CDR3 loop: CASRGVEGLRSNQPQHF. Incomplete CDR3 DNA: TGTGCCAGTAGGGGCGTGGAGGGGCTACGAAGTAATCAGCCC.

As to this clone: Read data end 3 residues before the CDR3 end; the end is taken from the germline J gene. This rearrangement joins TRBV7-9 to TRBJ1-1; 7 bases match TRBD1. The junction had 4 bases not matched to a gene; V was cut back by 5 bases and J by 7 bases. CDR3 size: 12 residues. CDR1 is SEHNR and CDR2 is FQNEAQ in the germline V gene (reference sequence). The covered CDR3 bases are TGTGCCAGCAGCGTGACAGGGTTTGAA. Protein product: CASSVTGFE. The full CDR3 protein is CASSVTGFEAFF.

The table lists this clone with a few counts. The CDR3 extends 3 residues past the end of the read, so its final part is completed from the germline J gene. The chain employs TRBV18 and TRBJ1-5; no definite D call. The CDR3 has 13 residues. Germline loops: CDR1 KGHSH, CDR2 LQKENI. V lost 2 bases and J 5 bases, leaving 7 bases between the germline ends. CDR3 DNA, as far as it was read: TGTGCCAGCTCACCAATGACTGATCAGCCC. It translates to CASSPMTDQP. The full CDR3 is CASSPMTDQPQHF.